The source of this TCR beta chain is a study of T cells in Graves' hyperthyroidism and ophthalmopathy. The study's findings and limits: Most clonotypes expanded in thyroid above 0.001 were likewise present in blood.

Graves' hyperthyroidism was deemed stable absent ophthalmopathy progression within 18 months. Lactation, pregnancy, other autoimmune disease or uncontrolled infection led to exclusion of patients. This clonotype was picked up many times. Antigen: not known. Using RNA transcripts as the source, TCR beta CDR3 regions were amplified. Primed by the HTBI set, a first-round RT-PCR was run on the TCR CDR3. One entry per CDR3 protein results from TCRdb running MiXCR on the multiplex PCR reads. The repertoire has approximately 590,000 distinct CDR3 sequences, 15% to 19% of them found once; the top ten carry about 7%. This CDR3 is built from 13 residues. Germline assignment: CDR1 SGHTA and CDR2 FQGNSA. Trimming stripped 4 bases from V and 0 bases from J, with 7 bases between.

The genes are TRBV7-2 and TRBJ2-7; D unclear. The specimen sequenced was blood. The TCR sequence derives from a woman aged 25 to 45 with Graves' hyperthyroidism. CDR3 in amino acids: CASSYPSSYEQYF. The DNA for the CDR3 is TGTGCCAGCAGCTACCCGAGCTCCTACGAGCAGTACTTC.